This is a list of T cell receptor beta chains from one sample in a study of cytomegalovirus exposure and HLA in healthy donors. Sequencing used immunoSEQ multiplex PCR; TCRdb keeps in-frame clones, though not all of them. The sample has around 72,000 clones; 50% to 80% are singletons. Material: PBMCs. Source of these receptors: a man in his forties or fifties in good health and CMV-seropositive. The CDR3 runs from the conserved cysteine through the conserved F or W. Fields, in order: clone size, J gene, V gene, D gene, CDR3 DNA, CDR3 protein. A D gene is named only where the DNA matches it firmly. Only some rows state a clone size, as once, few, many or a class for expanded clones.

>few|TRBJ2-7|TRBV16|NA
TGTGCCAGCAGCCAATCTCGGGTCGACTACGAGCAGTACTTC
CASSQSRVDYEQYF
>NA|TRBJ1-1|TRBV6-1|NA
TGTGCCAGCACCCCAGGGTCCGAGAACACTGAAGCTTTCTTT
CASTPGSENTEAFF
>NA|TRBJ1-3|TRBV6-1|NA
TGTGCCAGCAGTGGACAACCGATCAGCTCTGGAAACACCATATATTTT
CASSGQPISSGNTIYF
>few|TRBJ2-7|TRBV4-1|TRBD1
TGCGCCAGCAGCCCAAGGACAGGGGGATACGAGCAGTACTTC
CASSPRTGGYEQYF
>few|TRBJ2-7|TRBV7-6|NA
TGTGCCAGCAGCCCGTATCCCCAGGGGTACGAGCAGTACTTC
CASSPYPQGYEQYF
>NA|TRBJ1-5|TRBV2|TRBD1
TGTGCCAGCAGTTCGACAGGGCATCAGCCCCAGCATTTT
CASSSTGHQPQHF
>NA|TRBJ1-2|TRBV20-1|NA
TGCAGTGCCGAGGCGGGCTATGGCTACACCTTC
CSAEAGYGYTF
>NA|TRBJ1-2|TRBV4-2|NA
TGTGCCAGCAGCCCCCGACAGGTCTCCGGGAATGGCTACACCTTC
CASSPRQVSGNGYTF
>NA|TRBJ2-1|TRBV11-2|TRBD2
TGTGCCAGCAGCTTAGGAGCGGGGGGCATCAATGAGCAGTTCTTC
CASSLGAGGINEQFF
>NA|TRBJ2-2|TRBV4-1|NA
TGCGCCAGCAGCCAAGAATGGCTGAACACCGGGGAGCTGTTTTTT
CASSQEWLNTGELFF
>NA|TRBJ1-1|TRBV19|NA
TGTGCCAGTAGCATTCCGGCTGAAGCTTTCTTT
CASSIPAEAFF
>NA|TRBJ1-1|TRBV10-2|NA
TGCGCCAGCAGTCCGCAGTCGCCAGGGGCCGGAACTGAAGCTTTCTTT
CASSPQSPGAGTEAFF
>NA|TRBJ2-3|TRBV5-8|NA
TGTGCCAGCAGCTTGGGCGGGATCAGCACAGATACGCAGTATTTT
CASSLGGISTDTQYF
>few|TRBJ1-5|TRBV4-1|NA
TGCGCCAGCAGCCAAGAAATCCTTAATCAGCCCCAGCATTTT
CASSQEILNQPQHF
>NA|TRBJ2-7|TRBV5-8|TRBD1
TGTGCCAGCAGCTTGGGGACAGGGGCCTACGAGCAGTACTTC
CASSLGTGAYEQYF
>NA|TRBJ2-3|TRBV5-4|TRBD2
TGTGCCAGCAGCTCGCGGGGGAGCACAGATACGCAGTATTTT
CASSSRGSTDTQYF
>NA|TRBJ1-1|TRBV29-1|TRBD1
TGCAGCGTTGTTCAGGGGGCGGTAAACACTGAAGCTTTCTTT
CSVVQGAVNTEAFF
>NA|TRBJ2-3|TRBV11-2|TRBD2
TGTGCCAGCAGCCCTCGGACTAGCGGGGGGTTAGATACGCAGTATTTT
CASSPRTSGGLDTQYF
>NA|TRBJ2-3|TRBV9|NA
TGTGCCAGCAGCGTAGGGCAGGTCCCTAGCACAGATACGCAGTATTTT
CASSVGQVPSTDTQYF
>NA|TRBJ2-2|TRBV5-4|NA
TGTGCCAGCAGATCCGGGGTCGGGGTTTCGGGGGAGCTGTTTTTT
CASRSGVGVSGELFF
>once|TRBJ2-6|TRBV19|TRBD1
TGTGCCAGTCGATGGACAGGGGCCGCCTCTGGGGCCAACGTCCTGACTTTC
CASRWTGAASGANVLTF
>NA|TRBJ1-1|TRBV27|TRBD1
TGTGCCAGCAGACCTACAGGGGGAAACACTGAAGCTTTCTTT
CASRPTGGNTEAFF
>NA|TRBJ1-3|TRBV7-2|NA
TGTGCCAGCAGCTTAAGGGGTCCAACTGGAAACACCATATATTTT
CASSLRGPTGNTIYF
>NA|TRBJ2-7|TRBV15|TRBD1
TGTGCCACCAGCAGAGTGGGACAGGGCCACGAGCAGTACTTC
CATSRVGQGHEQYF
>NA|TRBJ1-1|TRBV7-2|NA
TGTGCCAGCAGCTTTGGGGGAGGGACTGAAGCTTTCTTT
CASSFGGGTEAFF
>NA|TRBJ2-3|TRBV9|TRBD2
TGTGCCAGCAGCGTATTTGGCGGGGGACCAGATACGCAGTATTTT
CASSVFGGGPDTQYF
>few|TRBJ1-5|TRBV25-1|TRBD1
TGTGCCAGCAGTGATGGGACAGGGGGCCTTGAGCCCCAGCATTTT
CASSDGTGGLEPQHF
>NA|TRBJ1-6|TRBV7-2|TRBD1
TGTGCCAGCAGCTTAGACCAATCGACAGGGAATAGCGCACCCCTCCACTTT
CASSLDQSTGNSAPLHF
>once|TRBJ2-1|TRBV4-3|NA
TGCGCCAGCAGCCCCTCCGGGACTGATCCCTACAATGAGCAGTTCTTC
CASSPSGTDPYNEQFF
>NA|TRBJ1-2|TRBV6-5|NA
TGTGCCAGCAGCCTAGGACAGCCCATCTATGGCTACACCTTC
CASSLGQPIYGYTF
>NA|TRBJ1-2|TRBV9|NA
TGTGCCAGCAGCACAGGGAGTGGGTATGGCTACACCTTC
CASSTGSGYGYTF
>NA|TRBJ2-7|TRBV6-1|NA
TGTGCCAGCAGTGAAGCGCCAGGGTCCTACGAGCAGTACTTC
CASSEAPGSYEQYF
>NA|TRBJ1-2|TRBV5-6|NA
TGTGCCAGCAGCCCATCAGGGGCCTTTAACTATGGCTACACCTTC
CASSPSGAFNYGYTF
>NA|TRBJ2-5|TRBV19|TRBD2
TGTGCCAGTAGTATCCCCGGGAGGCGGGAGACCCAGTACTTC
CASSIPGRRETQYF
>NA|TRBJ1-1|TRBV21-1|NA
TGTGCCAGCAGCACCCGGGGGGATTTGAACACTGAAGCTTTCTTT
CASSTRGDLNTEAFF
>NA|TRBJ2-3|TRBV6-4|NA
TGTGCCAGCAGTGACCAGGGACTAGATACGCAGTATTTT
CASSDQGLDTQYF
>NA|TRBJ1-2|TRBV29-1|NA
TGCAGCGTTGTCTCGGCTAACTATGGCTACACCTTC
CSVVSANYGYTF
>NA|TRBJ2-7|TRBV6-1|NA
TGTGCCAGCAGTGAAGAGGTTTCCGGGTACGAGCAGTACTTC
CASSEEVSGYEQYF
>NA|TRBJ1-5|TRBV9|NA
TGTGCCAGCAGCGCCACAGGGAATCAGCCCCAGCATTTT
CASSATGNQPQHF
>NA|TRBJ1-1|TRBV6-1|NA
TGTGCCAGCAGTGAAGCCGGTTACAGGGTAACGAACACTGAAGCTTTCTTT
CASSEAGYRVTNTEAFF
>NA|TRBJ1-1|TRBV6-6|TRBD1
TGTGCCAGCAGTCACCTACAGGGGGCGAACACTGAAGCTTTCTTT
CASSHLQGANTEAFF
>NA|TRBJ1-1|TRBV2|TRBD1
TGTGCCGGGACAGCCTTGAACACTGAAGCTTTCTTT
CAGTALNTEAFF
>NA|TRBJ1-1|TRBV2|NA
TGTGCCAGCAGGGCAGGGAGGACGAACACTGAAGCTTTCTTT
CASRAGRTNTEAFF
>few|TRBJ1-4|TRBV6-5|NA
TGTGCCAGCAGTTCCTTTCAGGGCCGAAAACTGTTTTTT
CASSSFQGRKLFF
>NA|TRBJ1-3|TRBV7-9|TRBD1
TGTGCCAGCAGCATACAGGGGGGAAACACCATATATTTT
CASSIQGGNTIYF
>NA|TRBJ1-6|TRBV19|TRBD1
TGTGCCAGTAGTGGCCCCGGGACAGGGTTGAATTCACCCCTCCACTTT
CASSGPGTGLNSPLHF
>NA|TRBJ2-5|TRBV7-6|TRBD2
TGTGCCAGCAGCTTAGCGGCGGGGTATGAACTAGCGGGAGGGGACAGAGAGACCCAGTACTTC
CASSLAAGYELAGGDRETQYF
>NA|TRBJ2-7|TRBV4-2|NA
TGTGCCAGCAGCCAAGATCGGTCTAGCCGGTGGTACGAGCAGTACTTC
CASSQDRSSRWYEQYF
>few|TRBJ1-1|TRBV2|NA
TGTGCCAGCAGTGGAACAGGAACGAACACTGAAGCTTTCTTT
CASSGTGTNTEAFF
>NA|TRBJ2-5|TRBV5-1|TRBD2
TGCGCCAGCAGGGATGCTGCGGGGGGGGAGACCCAGTACTTC
CASRDAAGGETQYF
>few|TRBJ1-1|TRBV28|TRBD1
TGTGCCAGCAGTTTGCATACAGGGGGCTCGAAAGCTTTCTTT
CASSLHTGGSKAFF
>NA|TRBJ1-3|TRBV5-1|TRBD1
TGCGCCAGCAGCTTGGGGATGACAGGGTCTGGAAACACCATATATTTT
CASSLGMTGSGNTIYF
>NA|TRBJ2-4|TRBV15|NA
TGTGCCACCAGCAGAGATTCGTTTCTAGCCAAAAACATTCAGTACTTC
CATSRDSFLAKNIQYF
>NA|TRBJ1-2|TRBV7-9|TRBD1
TGTGCCAGCAGCACGACTCCGGGACAGGGGGCGTGGGGCTACACCTTC
CASSTTPGQGAWGYTF